The text below deals with one TCR beta chain. Its antigen is not identified. This sample stems from a study of T cells in Graves' hyperthyroidism and ophthalmopathy. Amplified TCR beta CDR3 regions derived from RNA transcripts. TCR CDR3 underwent first-round RT-PCR with the HTBI primer set. Using its own MiXCR run on the multiplex PCR reads, TCRdb lists one record per CDR3 protein. The sample has fewer than 350,000 distinct CDR3 sequences; 21% are singletons. Study results and caveats: Model output signaled ophthalmopathy a median approximately 6 months ahead of onset.

The CDR3 has 14 amino acids. V was pared by 6 bases and J by 7 bases, with 12 bases of the junction left unmatched. In germline, CDR1 is DFQATT, CDR2 SNEGSKA (reference sequence). The chain is built from TRBV20-1 and TRBJ2-1; TRBD2 agrees at 7 bases. Material: blood. This TCR was sampled from a woman aged 45-65 years with Graves' hyperthyroidism. The CDR3 DNA is TGCAGTGCATGTGGGACTACAAGTGGTAATGAGCAGTTCTTC. Translating it yields CSACGTTSGNEQFF.